Following are 19 T cell receptor beta chains from one sample sequenced in a study of quantifying T cell responses using KT2 cells. Study details: cDNA was made from DNase-treated RNA using alpha and beta constant primers.

An oligo carrying a UMI was ligated to the cDNA 3' end. An equimolar mix of RC1.1 and RC1.2 primed the beta chain across TRBC1 and TRBC2. Each CDR3 protein is one row after TCRdb ran MiXCR on the UMI-ligation and nested PCR reads. The data show tens of thousands of distinct CDR3 sequences, roughly 11% seen once. The sample was PBMCs spiked with cells of the T cell clone KT2. The source of these receptors is a human donor.

This rearrangement joins TRBV10-1 to TRBJ2-7, with D unclear. The CDR3 spans 15 residues. The V gene lost 0 bases and the J gene lost 0 bases, with 9 bases spanning the gap. From germline, CDR1 is WNHNN and CDR2 SYGVQD (reference sequence). CDR3: CASSESYSSSYEQYF. CDR3 nucleotide sequence: TGCGCCAGCAGTGAGTCATACAGCAGCTCCTACGAGCAGTACTTC.

There are many counts of this clonotype. V gene TRBV11-2 combines with J gene TRBJ2-7; 10 bases align to TRBD1. Trimming removed 5 bases from V and 6 bases from J; junction bases left unmatched: 13. In germline, CDR1 is SGHAT, CDR2 FQNNGV. The CDR3 has 16 residues. CDR3 sequence reads: CASSPSTGTGVSEQYF. CDR3 nucleotide sequence: TGTGCCAGCAGCCCTAGCACCGGGACAGGGGTTAGCGAGCAGTACTTC. The whole variable domain, remainder taken from reference TRBV11-2 and TRBJ2-7, is EAGVAQSPRYKIIEKRQSVAFWCNPISGHATLYWYQQILGQGPKLLIQFQNNGVVDDSQLPKDRFSAERLKGVDSTLKIQPAKLEDSAVYLCASSPSTGTGVSEQYFGPGTRLTVT.

This clonotype appeared many times. V and J are TRBV7-9 and TRBJ2-1, with 11 bases lining up with TRBD2. The germline V gene has CDR1 SEHNR and CDR2 FQNEAQ (reference sequence). The CDR3 is 13 amino acids. V lost 6 bases, J lost 12 bases, and 7 bases stayed unmatched. CDR3 in DNA: TGTGCCAGCAGTGAGGTTAGCGGGAGGGGGCAGTTCTTC. Its translation: CASSEVSGRGQFF.

The chain joins TRBV6-5 to TRBJ1-1; perhaps TRBD1 as D (5 bases). CDR1 and CDR2 from the germline V gene are MNHEY and SVGAGI. This CDR3 comprises 13 residues. Deletions cut 7 bases from V and 4 bases from J, with 13 bases between. As DNA, the CDR3 is TGTGCCAGCATATCCAGGGCCCCCACTGAAGCTTTCTTT. Translation: CASISRAPTEAFF.

CDR3 in amino acids: CATSDGVNYGYTF. The DNA of the CDR3 is TGTGCCACCAGTGATGGCGTGAACTATGGCTACACCTTC. This rearrangement joins TRBV24-1 to TRBJ1-2; no definite D call. Per the germline V gene, CDR1 is KGHDR and CDR2 is SFDVKD. The CDR3 consists of 13 residues. The V gene lost 3 bases and the J gene lost 2 bases, with 6 bases spanning the gap.

This clonotype was counted a few times. Here the CDR3 reads CASSIASGWNTEAFF. The CDR3 DNA is TGTGCCAGTAGTATAGCATCAGGGTGGAACACTGAAGCTTTCTTT. The chain couples TRBV19 to TRBJ1-1, with a possible D match to TRBD1 (5 bases). Germline-derived CDR1 and CDR2 are LNHDA and SQIVND (reference sequence). V was clipped by 1 base and J by 1 base, with 10 bases between them. The CDR3 covers 15 residues.

This chain uses TRBV7-2 with TRBJ2-3, with a weak D call TRBD2 (7 bases). Trimming removed 1 base at V and 5 bases at J, with 13 bases between. The CDR3 sequence is 15 residues long. CDR1 SGHTA and CDR2 FQGNSA come from the germline V gene. CDR3 protein: CASSLVPGGGDTQYF. Here the CDR3 DNA reads TGTGCCAGCAGCTTAGTGCCGGGGGGCGGAGATACGCAGTATTTT.

This clonotype appeared a few times. V usage is TRBV6-2 or TRBV6-3 and J usage is TRBJ1-2; no reliable D call. This CDR3 comprises 12 residues. CDR1 and CDR2 (germline): MNHEY, SVGEGT. Deletions cut 4 bases from V and 4 bases from J, with 7 bases between. DNA for the CDR3: TGTGCCAGCAGTTTCAGCATCTATGGCTACACCTTC. It translates to CASSFSIYGYTF.

The sample holds a few counts of this clonotype. The chain has TRBV6-5 and TRBJ1-1; D ambiguous. The CDR3 is made up of 14 amino acids. Germline V gene lookup returns CDR1 MNHEY and CDR2 SVGAGI. Trimming cost V 2 bases and J 0 bases, with 7 bases left between them. The CDR3 DNA sequence: TGTGCCAGCAGTTACGCAACCATGAACACTGAAGCTTTCTTT. This codes for CASSYATMNTEAFF.

At least ten counts were recorded for this clonotype. This chain links TRBV29-1 with TRBJ2-3, with 8 bases that match TRBD1. This CDR3 region has 15 residues. The J segment lost 2 bases and the V segment lost 1 base, leaving 5 bases of the junction unmatched. CDR1 is SQVTM, CDR2 ANQGSEA, per germline. The CDR3 loop is CSVEGGQGFTDTQYF. The CDR3 DNA sequence: TGCAGCGTTGAAGGTGGACAGGGATTCACAGATACGCAGTATTTT.

This clonotype was observed a few times. The chain couples TRBV6-1 to TRBJ1-5, with a weak D call TRBD1 (6 bases). This CDR3 has 24 amino acids. Germline lookup yields CDR1 MNHNS and CDR2 SASEGT. Trimming shortened V by 10 bases and J by 1 base, and 44 bases separated the two germline ends. Here the CDR3 reads CAISRRETSRRQSWRGQSNQPQHF. CDR3 DNA sequence: TGTGCCATAAGCCGGCGGGAAACCAGCAGGCGTCAAAGTTGGCGGGGACAAAGCAATCAGCCCCAGCATTTT.

This clonotype has at least ten counts. J is TRBJ2-1 and V is TRBV6-5; a possible D gene is TRBD2 (5 bases). The length of the CDR3 is 14 residues. Germline assignment: CDR1 MNHEY and CDR2 SVGAGI. Trimming shortened V by 0 bases and J by 7 bases, and 10 bases separated the two germline ends. The CDR3 region is CASSYSRDKNEQFF. CDR3 sequence (DNA): TGTGCCAGCAGTTACTCACGGGATAAAAATGAGCAGTTCTTC.

This clonotype was seen more than once but under ten times. This rearrangement joins TRBV10-3 to TRBJ2-3; D unresolved. V was shortened by 6 bases and J by 1 base, with 8 bases between the two germline ends. The CDR3 totals 13 residues. In germline, CDR1 is ENHRY, CDR2 SYGVKD. CDR3 amino acids: CAIRPAGTDTQYF. The CDR3 bases are TGTGCCATCAGGCCGGCCGGCACAGATACGCAGTATTTT.

This chain joins TRBV20-1 and TRBJ2-5; 12 bases agree with TRBD1. J was trimmed by 5 bases and V by 1 base; bases with no gene match: 2. The CDR3 is 14 residues long. Per the germline V gene, CDR1 is DFQATT and CDR2 is SNEGSKA (reference sequence). In DNA form, the CDR3 reads TGCAGTGCTAGAGGGGACAGGGGGCCGGAGACCCAGTACTTC. Its translation is CSARGDRGPETQYF.

This clonotype was counted between two and nine times. The chain combines TRBV27 with TRBJ1-6; possible D gene TRBD1, 5 bases. CDR3 length: 16 residues. Germline CDR1 and CDR2: MNHEY and SMNVEV (reference sequence). Trimming removed 6 bases from V and 7 bases from J, with 19 bases in between. The CDR3 loop reads CASSTAGGASNSPLHF. The CDR3 DNA is TGTGCCAGCAGCACCGCCGGAGGGGCATCGAATTCACCCCTCCACTTT.

J is TRBJ1-4 and V is TRBV29-1, with TRBD1 matching 7 bases. After removal of 3 bases from V and 8 bases from J, the junction contained 9 bases not matched to a gene. The CDR3 contains 14 residues. Germline V gives CDR1 SQVTM, CDR2 ANQGSEA. The CDR3 nucleotides read TGCAGCGTTGACCTGACAGGGCTGGGAGAAAAACTGTTTTTT. It encodes CSVDLTGLGEKLFF.

This clonotype was counted a few times. The chain links TRBV24-1 to TRBJ2-5, with D possibly TRBD1 on 5 matching bases. The CDR3 totals 15 residues. Germline-derived CDR1 and CDR2 are KGHDR and SFDVKD. V gave up 3 bases and J gave up 5 bases, with 15 bases separating them. CDR3 sequence: CATSDPRSRVETQYF. For the CDR3, the DNA is TGTGCCACCAGTGATCCAAGGAGCAGGGTTGAGACCCAGTACTTC.

The rearrangement joins TRBV28 to TRBJ1-2, with no clear D. The CDR3 sequence is 14 residues long. Trimming cost V 6 bases and J 1 base, with 12 bases left between them. From germline, CDR1 is MDHEN and CDR2 SYDVKM. The CDR3 sequence: CASSYRFYNYGYTF. The CDR3 DNA reads as TGTGCCAGCAGCTACAGATTCTATAACTATGGCTACACCTTC.

Only a few counts were recorded for this clonotype. The chain uses TRBV6-5 and TRBJ1-6, with D unresolved. Germline lookup yields CDR1 MNHEY and CDR2 SVGAGI. V lost 2 bases, J lost 10 bases, and 9 bases lay in between. The CDR3 sequence is 13 residues long. The CDR3 sequence: CASSYGAGSPLHF. The CDR3, as DNA: TGTGCCAGCAGTTACGGTGCCGGGTCACCCCTCCACTTT.